This entry lists 28 T cell receptor beta chains sequenced from one sample in a study of post-analysis software for immune sequencing data. Whole-study results and caveats: Relative to controls, patients had five TRBV segments at higher frequency, with TRBV5-6, TRBV5-1 and TRBV20-1 among these.

These receptors' targets are unknown. Researchers reported that TCR beta cDNA libraries carried unique molecular identifiers. A single record per CDR3 protein comes from TCRdb applying MiXCR to the PCR reads. The sample includes about 820,000 distinct CDR3 sequences, approximately 50% of them seen just once. Sequences were obtained from blood. These receptors were collected from a girl between 10 and 17 years old with multiple sclerosis.

The CDR3: CASSLGLYLSGANVLTF. In DNA form, the CDR3 reads TGTGCCAGCAGTTTAGGACTGTATCTAAGTGGGGCCAACGTCCTGACTTTC. The rearrangement joins TRBV27 to TRBJ2-6; D possibly corresponds to TRBD2 (5 bases). CDR1 MNHEY and CDR2 SMNVEV come from the germline V gene (reference sequence). V lost 2 bases to trimming and J lost 3 bases, with 14 bases between them. The CDR3 is 17 residues long.

The V call is TRBV2, the J call TRBJ2-7; TRBD2 matches 12 bases. The DNA matches TRBJ2-5 better at its end, which makes the J call doubtful. Germline CDR1 reads SNHLY; CDR2 reads FYNNEI. This CDR3 spans 15 amino acids. The CDR3 spells CASSVRLAGDETQYF. The CDR3 region has the DNA TGTGCCAGCAGTGTAAGACTAGCGGGGGATGAGACCCAGTACTTC.

The chain carries TRBV12-3 or TRBV12-4 and TRBJ2-2, with 8 bases identical to TRBD2. V gave up 4 bases and J gave up 0 bases; unmatched junction bases: 4. The CDR3 totals 16 residues. CDR3 sequence (DNA): TGTGCCAGCAGTTCTGCACTAGCGGCGAACACCGGGGAGCTGTTTTTT. Amino acid sequence: CASSSALAANTGELFF.

This chain connects TRBV7-2 to TRBJ1-4; D not certain. CDR3 length: 14 residues. Trimming stripped 5 bases from V and 4 bases from J, with 11 bases between. Germline CDR1 and CDR2: SGHTA and FQGNSA. CDR3 sequence reads: CASSRAILNEKLFF. Here the CDR3 DNA reads TGTGCCAGCAGCCGGGCGATCCTTAATGAAAAACTGTTTTTT.

The gene calls are TRBV5-1 and TRBJ2-1, with D perhaps matching TRBD1 (6 bases). From germline, CDR1 is SGHRS and CDR2 YFSETQ. This CDR3 has 16 amino acids. The V end was cut by 5 bases, the J end by 4 bases, with 19 bases between. The CDR3 nucleotides are TGCGCCAGCAGTTCCCCTCGGGACACTTTATACAATGAGCAGTTCTTC. This gives the protein CASSSPRDTLYNEQFF.

The chain joins TRBV5-1 to TRBJ2-7; no clear D. Trimming stripped 0 bases from V and 2 bases from J, with 6 bases between. CDR3 length equals 13 residues. Per germline, CDR1 SGHRS and CDR2 YFSETQ. CDR3 in amino acids: CASSLDITYEQYF. DNA for the CDR3: TGCGCCAGCAGCTTGGACATAACCTACGAGCAGTACTTC.

On this clonotype itself: The junction departs from the called germline gene at one end, perhaps through a read error. This chain links TRBV10-3 with TRBJ2-3; 8 bases map to TRBD1. The CDR3 runs 14 residues. The germline CDR1 and CDR2 sequences are ENHRY and SYGVKD. In DNA form, the CDR3 reads TGTGCCATCAGTACCCAGGGGGCAGGAGATATGCAGTATTTT. This sequence encodes CAISTQGAGDMQYF.

The chain employs TRBV29-1 and TRBJ1-2, with 8 bases identical to TRBD1. The trim removed 7 bases at V and 2 bases at J, leaving 6 bases unmatched. Germline CDR1 and CDR2: SQVTM and ANQGSEA. CDR3 length equals 13 residues. CDR3 in amino acids: CSATQGVNYGYTF. CDR3 in DNA: TGCAGCGCTACACAGGGGGTAAACTATGGCTACACCTTC.

V is TRBV5-5 and J is TRBJ1-2, with 12 bases fitting TRBD1. The CDR3 sequence is 14 residues long. Germline lookup yields CDR1 SGHKS and CDR2 YYEKEE (reference sequence). After removal of 0 bases from V and 7 bases from J, the junction contained 1 base not matched to a gene. DNA of the CDR3: TGTGCCAGCAGCTTGGAGGGACAGGGGGCTGGCTACACCTTC. This translates into CASSLEGQGAGYTF.

CDR3 amino acids: CASSLLQALGEQYF. The CDR3 bases are TGTGCCAGCAGTTTATTACAGGCCCTAGGAGAGCAGTACTTC. The V gene is TRBV12-3 or TRBV12-4, the J gene TRBJ2-5; perhaps TRBD1 as D (5 bases). V lost 2 bases and J lost 11, with 18 bases in between. The CDR3 extends over 14 amino acids.

The table lists this clonotype with a count of one. V is TRBV9 and J is TRBJ2-7; D may match TRBD1 or TRBD2 (5 bases each). CDR1 and CDR2 from the germline V gene are SGDLS and YYNGEE. The CDR3 length is 13 residues. The ends were cut back, 4 bases at V and 3 bases at J, with 11 bases in the middle. This CDR3 is CASSRGLLYEQYF. The CDR3 DNA sequence: TGTGCCAGCAGCCGGGGCCTCCTCTACGAGCAGTACTTC. Complete variable domain (other parts from reference TRBV9 and TRBJ2-7): DSGVTQTPKHLITATGQRVTLRCSPRSGDLSVYWYQQSLDQGLQFLIQYYNGEERAKGNILERFSAQQFPDLHSELNLSSLELGDSALYFCASSRGLLYEQYFGPGTRLTVT.

V is TRBV6-1 and J is TRBJ2-7, with D perhaps TRBD1 (5 bases). Per germline, CDR1 MNHNS and CDR2 SASEGT. The CDR3 length is 11 residues. The germline V and J ends were trimmed by 5 bases and 9 bases, with 11 bases remaining between them. The CDR3 sequence is CASSIDRWQYF. CDR3 DNA: TGTGCCAGCAGTATCGACAGATGGCAGTACTTC.

The chain is built from TRBV11-2 and TRBJ2-3; D possibly corresponds to TRBD1 (6 bases). Germline lookup yields CDR1 SGHAT and CDR2 FQNNGV. CDR3 size: 16 residues. Trimming pared 3 bases from V and 0 bases from J, leaving 13 bases between. The CDR3 nucleotides are TGTGCCAGCAGCTTGCCTGGGGGCGCGAGCACAGATACGCAGTATTTT. It yields the protein CASSLPGGASTDTQYF.

This clonotype has only a few counts. The rearrangement joins TRBV6-6 to TRBJ1-1; perhaps TRBD1 as D (5 bases). CDR3 length: 13 amino acids. Deletions cut 7 bases from V and 5 bases from J, with 14 bases between. Germline V lookup: CDR1 MNHNY, CDR2 SVGAGI (reference sequence). DNA of the CDR3: TGTGCCAGCATCCTACAGGACGGGACTGAAGCTTTCTTT. This translates into CASILQDGTEAFF.

This clonotype showed up just a few times. The chain links TRBV12-5 to TRBJ2-7; 10 bases agree with TRBD1. In germline, CDR1 is LGHNT, CDR2 FRNRAP. V shed 1 base, J shed 2 bases, and the junction held 5 bases outside the gene matches. There are 16 residues in the CDR3. The DNA for the CDR3 is TGTGCTAGTGGTTTGGCGGGACAGGGGCCGCCCTACGAGCAGTACTTC. This sequence encodes CASGLAGQGPPYEQYF.

This clonotype was recorded a few times. The chain has TRBV15 and TRBJ2-3, with 12 bases identical to TRBD2. This CDR3 is built from 15 residues. Germline CDR1 reads LNHNV; CDR2 reads YYDKDF (reference sequence). With 4 bases clipped from V and 4 bases from J, the junction kept 3 bases outside the gene matches. CDR3 in DNA: TGTGCCACCAGCACTACTAGCGGGAGGCCAGATACGCAGTATTTT. It encodes CATSTTSGRPDTQYF. Full variable domain (missing parts from reference TRBV15 and TRBJ2-3): DAMVIQNPRYQVTQFGKPVTLSCSQTLNHNVMYWYQQKSSQAPKLLFHYYDKDFNNEADTPDNFQSRRPNTSFCFLDIRSPGLGDTAMYLCATSTTSGRPDTQYFGPGTRLTVL.

The rearrangement uses TRBV15 and TRBJ1-2, with D hard to call. The CDR3 loop spans 15 amino acids. Germline CDR1 and CDR2: LNHNV and YYDKDF (reference sequence). Between the trimmed V and J ends, which lost 5 bases and 4 bases, there was a span of 17 bases. CDR3 DNA: TGTGCCACCAGCCCTCCCCAGAGGGTGAGCTATGGCTACACCTTC. It is translated as CATSPPQRVSYGYTF.

The CDR3 spells CAWRSGASYNEQFF. CDR3 coding DNA: TGTGCCTGGAGATCAGGGGCCTCCTACAATGAGCAGTTCTTC. The chain links TRBV30 to TRBJ2-1; perhaps TRBD1 as D (6 bases). V was pared by 3 bases and J by 0 bases, with 9 bases between. Germline V lookup: CDR1 GTSNPN, CDR2 SVGIG (reference sequence). There are 14 residues in the CDR3.

This chain connects TRBV4-1 to TRBJ1-4; possibly TRBD1 for D (5 bases). Trimming removed 0 bases at V and 8 bases at J, with 10 bases between. Germline V gene lookup returns CDR1 MGHRA and CDR2 YSYEKL. The CDR3 loop spans 14 amino acids. CDR3 bases: TGCGCCAGCAGCCAAGAGAAAGAGGGGGAAAAACTGTTTTTT. This encodes CASSQEKEGEKLFF.

This rearrangement joins TRBV5-6 to TRBJ2-7; 8 positions agree with TRBD1. The CDR3 runs 14 residues. J was trimmed by 5 bases and V by 6 bases; bases with no gene match: 10. Germline V gives CDR1 SGHDT, CDR2 YYEEEE. The CDR3, as DNA: TGTGCCAGCACCCGGACAGGGTTCGTGAACGAGCAGTACTTC. Its protein is CASTRTGFVNEQYF.

This chain joins TRBV6-1 and TRBJ1-2; D might be TRBD1 (5 bases). This CDR3 is 15 amino acids long. With 0 bases removed from V and 4 bases from J, the gap between germline ends came to 12 bases. CDR1 is MNHNS, CDR2 SASEGT, per germline. The CDR3 is CASSEAETRGYGYTF. In DNA, the CDR3 is TGTGCCAGCAGTGAAGCGGAAACAAGGGGCTATGGCTACACCTTC.

This clonotype was picked up many times. The chain's CDR3 is CASSVTGTDTQYF. In nucleotides, the CDR3 is TGTGCCAGCAGCGTGACAGGGACAGATACGCAGTATTTT. The J gene is TRBJ2-3, the V gene TRBV4-2; 7 nucleotides match TRBD1. Per germline, CDR1 LGHNA and CDR2 YNFKEQ. CDR3 length: 13 amino acids. The V and J ends lost 5 bases and 3 bases, in that order; junction bases with no gene match: 2.

This chain joins TRBV29-1 and TRBJ2-3; a weak D match, TRBD1 (6 bases). V was shortened by 7 bases and J by 3 bases, with 17 bases between the two germline ends. Germline assignment: CDR1 SQVTM and CDR2 ANQGSEA. CDR3 size: 14 residues. The CDR3 DNA follows: TGCAGCGCGGCACAGGGCCTGGGGACAGATACGCAGTATTTT. Its protein is CSAAQGLGTDTQYF.

This sequence joins TRBV20-1 and TRBJ2-3; 9 positions match TRBD1. The CDR3 consists of 19 residues. Germline V gives CDR1 DFQATT, CDR2 SNEGSKA (reference sequence). J was trimmed by 0 bases and V by 1 base; bases with no gene match: 14. The chain's CDR3 is CSARGTPGTGMASTDTQYF. The CDR3 bases are TGCAGTGCTAGAGGCACCCCTGGGACAGGGATGGCTAGCACAGATACGCAGTATTTT.

The rearrangement joins TRBV6-5 to TRBJ1-5; 9 bases are a match to TRBD1. The trim removed 6 bases at V and 6 bases at J, leaving 6 bases unmatched. This CDR3 contains 14 residues. Germline V CDR1 and CDR2: MNHEY, SVGAGI. The CDR3 DNA is TGTGCCAGCAGAAGGGACAGGGAAGGTCAGCCCCAGCATTTT. Translation: CASRRDREGQPQHF.

This clonotype came up a few times. The rearrangement links TRBV3-1 to TRBJ2-3, with D maybe TRBD2 (5 bases). The V gene's germline CDR1 is LGHDT and CDR2 YNNKEL (reference sequence). The CDR3 is made up of 15 amino acids. V was pared by 3 bases and J by 0 bases, with 10 bases between. As DNA, the CDR3 is TGTGCCAGCAGCCACGCTAGCTCTAGCACAGATACGCAGTATTTT. Translated: CASSHASSSTDTQYF.

The rearrangement uses TRBV7-2 and TRBJ1-1; D might be TRBD1 (6 bases). The CDR3 is made up of 15 amino acids. Trimming removed 1 base from V and 3 bases from J, with 12 bases in between. Germline CDR1 reads SGHTA; CDR2 reads FQGNSA. DNA for the CDR3: TGTGCCAGCAGCTTAGTACCGGGGGCTTACACTGAAGCTTTCTTT. Protein product: CASSLVPGAYTEAFF.

The V and J genes are TRBV4-1 and TRBJ2-5, with D perhaps matching TRBD1 or TRBD2 (5 bases each). The CDR3 contains 15 residues. V lost 0 bases to trimming and J lost 5 bases, with 13 bases between them. Germline CDR1 is MGHRA and CDR2 is YSYEKL. The CDR3 bases are TGCGCCAGCAGCCAAGAGAGGGACGCTTCGGAGACCCAGTACTTC. This encodes CASSQERDASETQYF.